The 14 T cell receptor beta chains below were found in one sample sequenced in a study of shared clonotypes between healthy human individuals. TCRdb's copy holds only in-frame clones and misses some; the assay was immunoSEQ multiplex PCR. The table records more than 1,200,000 clones, 98% of them present only once. The material sequenced was naive CD4+ T cells sorted from blood. As for subset: CD45RA+ positively selected. These receptors were taken from a man younger than 45 in good health.

The chain recombines TRBV18 with TRBJ2-1; the D gene is possibly TRBD2 (5 bases). This CDR3 is 16 amino acids long. V lost 2 bases and J lost 0, with 11 bases in between. The germline CDR1 and CDR2 sequences are KGHSH and LQKENI. The CDR3 DNA reads TGTGCCAGCTCACCAGCCCCGGGATTCTCCTACAATGAGCAGTTCTTC. This sequence encodes CASSPAPGFSYNEQFF.

The chain combines TRBV28 with TRBJ1-4; D is possibly TRBD1 (5 bases). This CDR3 contains 11 residues. Looked up from germline, CDR1 is MDHEN and CDR2 is SYDVKM. The ends were cut back, 8 bases at V and 9 bases at J, with 10 bases in the middle. The CDR3 sequence: CASFGAQKLFF. CDR3 sequence (DNA): TGTGCCAGCTTTGGGGCACAAAAACTGTTTTTT.

The chain recombines TRBV7-8 with TRBJ2-7, with unresolved D. Germline CDR1 SGHVS, CDR2 FQNEAQ. V lost 3 bases and J lost 0, with 15 bases in between. The CDR3 is made up of 16 amino acids. In DNA form, the CDR3 reads TGTGCCAGCAGCTTTTTCCTAAATCCTTCCTCCTACGAGCAGTACTTC. Amino acid sequence: CASSFFLNPSSYEQYF.

This clone came up once. J is TRBJ1-2 and V is TRBV5-6; D is unresolved. From germline, CDR1 is SGHDT and CDR2 YYEEEE. This CDR3 spans 13 amino acids. V was shortened by 3 bases and J by 4 bases, with 10 bases between the two germline ends. The CDR3 coding sequence is TGTGCCAGCAGCTACGAATGGCGCTATGGCTACACCTTC. Encoded protein: CASSYEWRYGYTF.

The chain carries TRBV7-9 and TRBJ2-7; 7 nucleotides align to TRBD1. The CDR3 runs to 15 residues. Per germline, CDR1 SEHNR and CDR2 FQNEAQ (reference sequence). Trimming removed 4 bases from V and 3 bases from J; junction bases left unmatched: 9. Here the CDR3 reads CASSSLRQGHYEQYF. CDR3 in DNA: TGTGCCAGCAGCTCCTTACGACAGGGTCACTACGAGCAGTACTTC.

The CDR3 reads CASSGIPNTEAFF. CDR3 nucleotide sequence: TGCGCCAGCTCCGGGATCCCGAACACTGAAGCTTTCTTT. The V gene is TRBV5-1, the J gene TRBJ1-1; D remains unclear. V lost 7 bases and J lost 1, with 11 bases in between. The CDR3 is 13 residues long. From germline, CDR1 is SGHRS and CDR2 YFSETQ.

The rearrangement joins TRBV30 to TRBJ2-7; D ambiguous. Trimming pared 2 bases from V and 3 bases from J, leaving 8 bases between. Germline V CDR1 and CDR2: GTSNPN, SVGIG (reference sequence). The CDR3 length is 12 residues. CDR3 region: CAWSLGIYEQYF. CDR3 DNA: TGTGCCTGGAGTCTGGGGATCTACGAGCAGTACTTC.

V and J are TRBV25-1 and TRBJ2-1; D gene ambiguous. From germline, CDR1 is MGHDK and CDR2 SYGVNS. V shed 3 bases and J shed 2 bases, with 8 bases lying between them. The CDR3 is 14 amino acids. CDR3 loop: CASSDSWTYNEQFF. The CDR3 DNA follows: TGTGCCAGCAGTGACTCGTGGACCTACAATGAGCAGTTCTTC. The complete variable domain, with remaining parts taken from reference TRBV25-1 and TRBJ2-1, reads EADIYQTPRYLVIGTGKKITLECSQTMGHDKMYWYQQDPGMELHLIHYSYGVNSTEKGDLSSESTVSRIRTEHFPLTLESARPSHTSQYLCASSDSWTYNEQFFGPGTRLTVL.

The chain has TRBV4-1 and TRBJ1-4; the match to TRBD1 covers 8 bases. The CDR3 totals 19 residues. In germline, CDR1 is MGHRA, CDR2 YSYEKL. Trimming took 0 bases from V and 5 from J; bases not matched to a gene: 14. The CDR3 DNA is TGCGCCAGCAGCCAAGAACCCCCCCCGACGACAGGGGTAAATGAAAAACTGTTTTTT. It codes for CASSQEPPPTTGVNEKLFF.

The chain links TRBV7-2 to TRBJ2-3; D remains unclear. With 1 base removed from V and 6 bases from J, the gap between germline ends came to 5 bases. The germline V gene has CDR1 SGHTA and CDR2 FQGNSA. This CDR3 has 12 amino acids. The CDR3 nucleotides are TGTGCCAGCAGCTTAGGGATGGATACGCAGTATTTT. This encodes CASSLGMDTQYF.

Comment on this clone: This CDR3 is also generated by other DNA sequences in the sample. The V and J genes are TRBV11-2 and TRBJ2-5; D unclear. CDR3 size: 11 residues. Germline V gene data show CDR1 as SGHAT and CDR2 as FQNNGV. Trimming shortened V by 3 bases and J by 5 bases, and 4 bases separated the two germline ends. This chain's CDR3 is CASSLVETQYF. CDR3 sequence (DNA): TGTGCCAGCAGCTTGGTGGAGACCCAGTACTTC. Using reference TRBV11-2 and TRBJ2-5 for the parts outside the CDR3, the full variable domain is EAGVAQSPRYKIIEKRQSVAFWCNPISGHATLYWYQQILGQGPKLLIQFQNNGVVDDSQLPKDRFSAERLKGVDSTLKIQPAKLEDSAVYLCASSLVETQYFGPGTRLLVL.

Remarks on this clone: The sample has other DNA sequences that encode this CDR3 too. The chain joins TRBV29-1 to TRBJ2-3; perhaps TRBD2 as D (5 bases). The CDR3 has 12 amino acids. V lost 2 bases and J lost 3, with 6 bases in between. Germline CDR1 reads SQVTM; CDR2 reads ANQGSEA. CDR3 DNA: TGCAGCGTTGAACGAGGGACAGATACGCAGTATTTT. This translates into CSVERGTDTQYF.

For the CDR3, the DNA is TGCAGCGTTGCATGGTCTGAGCAGTTCTTC. Its protein is CSVAWSEQFF. V and J are TRBV29-1 and TRBJ2-1; D unresolved. Germline assignment: CDR1 SQVTM and CDR2 ANQGSEA. With 4 bases removed from V and 9 bases from J, the gap between germline ends came to 7 bases. The CDR3 runs to 10 residues.

The chain employs TRBV5-1 and TRBJ2-6; no reliable D call. V lost 1 base, J lost 0 bases, and 8 bases lay in between. Germline lookup yields CDR1 SGHRS and CDR2 YFSETQ. CDR3 length: 16 amino acids. The CDR3 spells CASSLNGLSGANVLTF. The CDR3 DNA follows: TGCGCCAGCAGCTTGAACGGCCTCTCTGGGGCCAACGTCCTGACTTTC.